The 9 T cell receptor beta chains below were found in one sample sequenced in a study of cytomegalovirus exposure and HLA in healthy donors. With 60 Vbeta and 13 Jbeta primers, the PCR was carried out. Sequencing used immunoSEQ multiplex PCR; TCRdb keeps in-frame clones, though not all of them. This table holds under 200,000 clones, 68% found once. The source material was PBMCs. All receptors derive from a woman aged 18-35 years in good health and CMV-seropositive.

This clone was counted a few times. The chain is built from TRBV14 and TRBJ1-2; D is uncertain. This CDR3 spans 15 amino acids. V dropped 0 bases and J dropped 5 bases, with 13 bases sitting between them. Germline loops: CDR1 SGHDN, CDR2 FVKESK. The CDR3 DNA is TGTGCCAGCAGCCAAGACCCGGGGAGACCGTATGGCTACACCTTC. Protein sequence: CASSQDPGRPYGYTF.

Regarding this clone: The junction differs from germline at one of its ends, possibly a read error. The V call is TRBV7-8, the J call TRBJ2-3, with D hard to call. Germline V CDR1 and CDR2: SGHVS, FQNEAQ. The CDR3 consists of 10 residues. CDR3: CASSTRQVVF. The DNA of the CDR3 is TGTGCCAGCAGCACCCGACAAGTAGTATTT.

Here the CDR3 DNA reads TGTGCCAGCAGTGAGTTCCCTGAACAGGGGTTGGATGAAAAACTGTTTTTT. It specifies CASSEFPEQGLDEKLFF. The chain couples TRBV6-1 to TRBJ1-4; 7 bases align to TRBD1. J lost 6 bases, V lost 3 bases, and 13 bases had no gene match. This CDR3 has 17 amino acids. Germline-derived CDR1 and CDR2 are MNHNS and SASEGT.

The chain links TRBV27 to TRBJ1-2; TRBD1 agrees at 8 bases. The CDR3 is 18 residues long. Germline-derived CDR1 and CDR2 are MNHEY and SMNVEV (reference sequence). V was clipped by 1 base and J by 2 bases; unmatched bases: 12. The CDR3 DNA sequence: TGTGCCAGCAGTTTATTCGCAGGGGGCCTTTTGGGGAACTATGGCTACACCTTC. Encoded protein: CASSLFAGGLLGNYGYTF.

V gene TRBV19 combines with J gene TRBJ1-5, with D possibly matching TRBD1 (5 bases). This CDR3 has 11 residues. Germline assignment: CDR1 LNHDA and CDR2 SQIVND (reference sequence). V lost 11 bases and J lost 5, with 10 bases in between. This CDR3 reads CACGQYQPQHF. The CDR3 bases are TGTGCCTGCGGACAATATCAGCCCCAGCATTTT.

This clone turned up a few times. The sample carries other DNA sequences with the same CDR3. The chain combines TRBV5-6 with TRBJ1-5; 8 nucleotides match TRBD1. The CDR3 extends over 15 amino acids. Germline CDR1 reads SGHDT; CDR2 reads YYEEEE. V dropped 4 bases and J dropped 2; count of bases not matched to a gene: 5. The CDR3 DNA follows: TGTGCCAGCAGCAGCAGGGGGCGCGGCAATCAGCCCCAGCATTTT. This codes for CASSSRGRGNQPQHF.

The chain employs TRBV5-4 and TRBJ2-3; 7 bases match TRBD2. This CDR3 has 16 residues. Trimming cost V 0 bases and J 9 bases; bases outside gene matches: 13. Germline V gene data show CDR1 as SGHNT and CDR2 as YYREEE (reference sequence). The CDR3 here is CASSLAGGGAGRTQYF. The CDR3 DNA sequence: TGTGCCAGCAGCTTGGCGGGCGGGGGAGCCGGGAGGACGCAGTATTTT.

This chain uses TRBV5-1 with TRBJ1-1; maybe TRBD1 (5 bases). Germline-derived CDR1 and CDR2 are SGHRS and YFSETQ. The CDR3 has 15 residues. The V and J ends lost 0 bases and 0 bases respectively, with 9 bases between them. The CDR3 nucleotides read TGCGCCAGCAGCTTGGAAAGGGGATTGAACACTGAAGCTTTCTTT. Its protein is CASSLERGLNTEAFF.

The chain couples TRBV6-1 to TRBJ2-6, with TRBD2 matching over 13 bases. Trimming cost V 0 bases and J 0 bases; bases outside gene matches: 5. Germline V gives CDR1 MNHNS, CDR2 SASEGT. The CDR3 has 20 amino acids. The CDR3 nucleotides are TGTGCCAGCAGTGAAGCGTTAGGACTAGCGGGAGTCTCTGGGGCCAACGTCCTGACTTTC. The encoded protein is CASSEALGLAGVSGANVLTF.